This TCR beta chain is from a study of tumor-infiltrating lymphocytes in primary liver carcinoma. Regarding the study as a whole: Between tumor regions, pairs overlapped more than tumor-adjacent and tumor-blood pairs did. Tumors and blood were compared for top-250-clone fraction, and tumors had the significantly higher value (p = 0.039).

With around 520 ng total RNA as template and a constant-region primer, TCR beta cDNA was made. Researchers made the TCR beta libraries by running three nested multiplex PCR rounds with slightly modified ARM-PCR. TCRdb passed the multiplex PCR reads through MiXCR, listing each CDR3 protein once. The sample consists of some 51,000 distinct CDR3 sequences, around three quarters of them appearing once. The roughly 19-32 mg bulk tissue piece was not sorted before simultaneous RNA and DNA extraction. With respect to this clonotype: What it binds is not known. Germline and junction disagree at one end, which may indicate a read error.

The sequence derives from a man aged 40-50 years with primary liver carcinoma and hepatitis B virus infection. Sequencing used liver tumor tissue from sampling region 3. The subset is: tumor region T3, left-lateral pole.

CDR3 in DNA: TGCGCCAGCAACTTGACTAGCGCGGACAATGAGCAGTTCTTC. Its translation: CASNLTSADNEQFF. This sequence joins TRBV5-5 and TRBJ2-1, with 8 bases lining up with TRBD2. CDR3 size: 14 residues. CDR1 is SGHKS and CDR2 is YYEKEE in the germline V gene (reference sequence).